The entry below describes one T cell receptor (beta chain). The data were obtained in a study of blood T cell repertoires in COVID-19. As for the study in general: Acute and convalescent COVID-19 samples came from the United States, Italy and Spain. The analysed material was cDNA or gDNA that came from T cells, B-cell-depleted T cells, or PBMCs.

Authors' processing steps: Amplification from reference gene primers served as the basis for estimated nucleated cell counts. Clones were read by immunoSEQ multiplex PCR, and TCRdb kept only the in-frame ones, dropping some. V and J calls plus clone size are reproduced from that table; the DNA served to infer D and trimming. This sample has about 270,000 clones; around 93% occur once, and the top ten carry about 3%. Membership in each cohort depended on participant-reported clinical history. Germline CDR1 is MNHEY and CDR2 is SMNVEV (reference sequence). Deletions cut 6 bases from V and 8 bases from J, with 16 bases between. The CDR3 sequence is 14 residues long.

This TCR came from a man in his forties who had been exposed to COVID-19. The rearrangement links TRBV27 to TRBJ1-4; D unresolved. Input material: PBMCs or T cells enriched from blood (not recorded which). CDR3 loop: CASSGDVIGEKLFF. In DNA, the CDR3 is TGTGCCAGCAGCGGGGATGTGATTGGCGAAAAACTGTTTTTT.